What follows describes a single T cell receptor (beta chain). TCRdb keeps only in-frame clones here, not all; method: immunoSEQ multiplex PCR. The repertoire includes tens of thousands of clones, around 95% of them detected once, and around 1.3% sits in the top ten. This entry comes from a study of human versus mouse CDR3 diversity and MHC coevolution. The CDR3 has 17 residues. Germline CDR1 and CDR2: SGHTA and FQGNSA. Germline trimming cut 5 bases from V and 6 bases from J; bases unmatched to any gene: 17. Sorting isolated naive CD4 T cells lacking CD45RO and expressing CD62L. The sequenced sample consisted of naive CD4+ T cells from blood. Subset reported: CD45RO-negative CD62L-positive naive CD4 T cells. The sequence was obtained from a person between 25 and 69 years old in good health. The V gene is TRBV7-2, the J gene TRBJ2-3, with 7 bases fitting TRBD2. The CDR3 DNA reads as TGTGCCAGCAGCCCTACCCAGGCGGGGGTCCCTCAGGATACGCAGTATTTT. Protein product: CASSPTQAGVPQDTQYF.